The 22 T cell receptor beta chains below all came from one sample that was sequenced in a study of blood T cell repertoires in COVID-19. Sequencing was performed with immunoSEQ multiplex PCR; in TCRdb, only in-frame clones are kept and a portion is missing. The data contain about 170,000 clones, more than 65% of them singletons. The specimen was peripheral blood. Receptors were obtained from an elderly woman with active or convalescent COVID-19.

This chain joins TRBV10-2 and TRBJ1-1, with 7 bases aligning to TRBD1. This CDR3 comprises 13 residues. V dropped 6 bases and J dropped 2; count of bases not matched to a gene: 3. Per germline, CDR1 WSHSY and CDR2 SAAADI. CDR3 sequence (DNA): TGCGCCAGCAGGGGGGACAGCAACACTGAAGCTTTCTTT. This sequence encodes CASRGDSNTEAFF.

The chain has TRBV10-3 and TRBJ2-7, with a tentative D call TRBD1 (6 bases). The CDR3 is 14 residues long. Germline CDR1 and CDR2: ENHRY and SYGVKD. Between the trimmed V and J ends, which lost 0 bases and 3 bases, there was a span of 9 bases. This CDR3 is CAISESKGDYEQYF. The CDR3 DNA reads TGTGCCATCAGTGAGTCGAAGGGGGACTACGAGCAGTACTTC.

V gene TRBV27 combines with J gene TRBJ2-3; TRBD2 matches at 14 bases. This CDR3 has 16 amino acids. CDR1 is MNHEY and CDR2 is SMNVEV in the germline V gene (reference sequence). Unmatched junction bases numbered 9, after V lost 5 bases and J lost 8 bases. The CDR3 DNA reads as TGTGCCAGCAGTCCCCCGGGACTAGCGGGAGTAGCTACGCAGTATTTT. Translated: CASSPPGLAGVATQYF.

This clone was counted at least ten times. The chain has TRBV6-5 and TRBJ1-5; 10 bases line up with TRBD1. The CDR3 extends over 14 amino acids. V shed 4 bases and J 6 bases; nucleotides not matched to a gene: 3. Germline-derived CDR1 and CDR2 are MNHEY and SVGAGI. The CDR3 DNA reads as TGTGCCAGCAGTTGGACAGGGGGGATTCAGCCCCAGCATTTT. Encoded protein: CASSWTGGIQPQHF.

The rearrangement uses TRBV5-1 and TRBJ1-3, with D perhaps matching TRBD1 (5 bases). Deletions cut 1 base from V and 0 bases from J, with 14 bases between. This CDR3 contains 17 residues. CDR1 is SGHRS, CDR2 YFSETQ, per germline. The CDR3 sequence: CASSLFPKGPSGNTIYF. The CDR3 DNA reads TGCGCCAGCAGCTTGTTCCCGAAGGGGCCCTCTGGAAACACCATATATTTT.

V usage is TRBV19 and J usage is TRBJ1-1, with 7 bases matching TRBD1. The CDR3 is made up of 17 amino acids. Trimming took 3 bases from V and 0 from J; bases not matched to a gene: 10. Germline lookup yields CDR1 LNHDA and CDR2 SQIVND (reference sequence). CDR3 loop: CASSILRGQRLNTEAFF. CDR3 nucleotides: TGTGCCAGTAGTATCTTAAGGGGGCAGAGACTGAACACTGAAGCTTTCTTT.

The CDR3 region is CASSSPDGRANIQYF. CDR3 nucleotides: TGTGCCAGCAGCTCGCCCGACGGGAGGGCAAACATTCAGTACTTC. The chain has TRBV7-2 and TRBJ2-4; 8 nucleotides agree with TRBD2. This CDR3 region has 15 residues. CDR1 and CDR2 from the germline V gene are SGHTA and FQGNSA. V shed 4 bases and J 6 bases; nucleotides not matched to a gene: 8.

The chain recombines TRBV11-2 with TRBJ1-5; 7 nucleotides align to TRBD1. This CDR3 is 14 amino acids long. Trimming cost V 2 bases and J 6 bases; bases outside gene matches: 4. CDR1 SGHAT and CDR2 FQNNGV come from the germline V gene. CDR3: CASSLSGGGQPQHF. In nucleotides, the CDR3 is TGTGCCAGCAGCTTATCAGGGGGAGGTCAGCCCCAGCATTTT.

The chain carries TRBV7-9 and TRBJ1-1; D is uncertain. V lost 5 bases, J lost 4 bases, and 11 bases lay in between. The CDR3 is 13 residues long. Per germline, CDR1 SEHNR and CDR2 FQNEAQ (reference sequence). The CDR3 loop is CASSHSSGTEAFF. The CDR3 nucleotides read TGTGCCAGCAGCCATAGCAGTGGCACTGAAGCTTTCTTT.

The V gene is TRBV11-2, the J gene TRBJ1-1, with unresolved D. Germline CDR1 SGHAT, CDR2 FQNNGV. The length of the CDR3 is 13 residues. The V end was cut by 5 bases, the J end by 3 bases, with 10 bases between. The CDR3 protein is CASSLSWYTEAFF. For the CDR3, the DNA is TGTGCCAGCAGCCTATCCTGGTACACTGAAGCTTTCTTT.

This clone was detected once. The CDR3 DNA sequence: TGTGCCAGCCTACGTACCCGGGACTACCTGGCAGATACGCAGTATTTT. It yields the protein CASLRTRDYLADTQYF. The rearrangement uses TRBV5-8 and TRBJ2-3; the match to TRBD2 covers 7 bases. Germline V gene lookup returns CDR1 SGHTS and CDR2 YDEGEE. This CDR3 spans 16 amino acids. The trim removed 7 bases at V and 4 bases at J, leaving 15 bases unmatched.

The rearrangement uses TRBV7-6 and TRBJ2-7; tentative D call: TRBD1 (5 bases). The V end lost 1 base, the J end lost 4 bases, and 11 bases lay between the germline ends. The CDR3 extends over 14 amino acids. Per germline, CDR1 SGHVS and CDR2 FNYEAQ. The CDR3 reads CASSLEGPGYEQYF. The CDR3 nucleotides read TGTGCCAGCAGCTTAGAGGGGCCTGGGTACGAGCAGTACTTC.

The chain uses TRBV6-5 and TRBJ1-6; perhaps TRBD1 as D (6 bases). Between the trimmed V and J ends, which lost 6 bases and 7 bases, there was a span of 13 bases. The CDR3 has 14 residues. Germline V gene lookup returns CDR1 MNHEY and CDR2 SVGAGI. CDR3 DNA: TGTGCCAGCAGCCCGGGGGGCAGGAATTCACCCCTCCACTTT. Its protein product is CASSPGGRNSPLHF.

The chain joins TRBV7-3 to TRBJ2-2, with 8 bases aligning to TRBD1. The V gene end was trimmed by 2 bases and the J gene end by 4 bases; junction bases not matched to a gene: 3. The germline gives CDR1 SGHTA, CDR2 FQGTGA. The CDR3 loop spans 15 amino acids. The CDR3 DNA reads TGTGCCAGCAGCTTAGGGACAGGACTCACCGGGGAGCTGTTTTTT. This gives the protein CASSLGTGLTGELFF.

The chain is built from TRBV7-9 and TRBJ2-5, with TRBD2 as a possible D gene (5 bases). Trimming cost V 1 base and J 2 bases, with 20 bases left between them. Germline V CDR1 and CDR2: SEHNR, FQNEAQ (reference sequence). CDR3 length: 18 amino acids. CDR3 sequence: CASSLVAQLVYPQETQYF. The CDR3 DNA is TGTGCCAGCAGCTTAGTGGCCCAACTAGTTTACCCTCAAGAGACCCAGTACTTC. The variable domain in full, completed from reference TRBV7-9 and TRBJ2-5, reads DTGVSQNPRHKITKRGQNVTFRCDPISEHNRLYWYRQTLGQGPEFLTYFQNEAQLEKSRLLSDRFSAERPKGSFSTLEIQRTEQGDSAMYLCASSLVAQLVYPQETQYFGPGTRLLVL.

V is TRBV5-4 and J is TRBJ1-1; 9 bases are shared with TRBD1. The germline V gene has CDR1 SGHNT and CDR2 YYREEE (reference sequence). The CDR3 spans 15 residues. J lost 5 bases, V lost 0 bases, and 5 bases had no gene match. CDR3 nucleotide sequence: TGTGCCAGCAGCTTGGAGGGACAGGGACGAACTGAAGCTTTCTTT. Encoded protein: CASSLEGQGRTEAFF.

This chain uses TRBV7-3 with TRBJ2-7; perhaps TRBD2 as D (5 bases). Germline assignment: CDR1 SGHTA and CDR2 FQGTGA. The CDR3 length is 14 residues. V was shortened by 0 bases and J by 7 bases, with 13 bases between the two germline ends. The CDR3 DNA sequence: TGTGCCAGCAGCTTAACGGGGAGCTCAGTGGAGCAGTACTTC. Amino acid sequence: CASSLTGSSVEQYF.

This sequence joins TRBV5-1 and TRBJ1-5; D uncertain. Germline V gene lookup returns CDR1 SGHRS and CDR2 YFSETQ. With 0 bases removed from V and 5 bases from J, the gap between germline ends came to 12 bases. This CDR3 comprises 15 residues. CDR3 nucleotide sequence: TGCGCCAGCAGCTTGGACTCTCGAGCGGATCAGCCCCAGCATTTT. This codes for CASSLDSRADQPQHF.

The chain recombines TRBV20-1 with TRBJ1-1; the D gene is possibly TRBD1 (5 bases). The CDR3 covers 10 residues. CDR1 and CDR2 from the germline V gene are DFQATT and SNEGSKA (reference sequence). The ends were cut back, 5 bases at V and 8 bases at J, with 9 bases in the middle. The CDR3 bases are TGCAGTGCTCAGGGCATAGAAGCTTTCTTT. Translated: CSAQGIEAFF.

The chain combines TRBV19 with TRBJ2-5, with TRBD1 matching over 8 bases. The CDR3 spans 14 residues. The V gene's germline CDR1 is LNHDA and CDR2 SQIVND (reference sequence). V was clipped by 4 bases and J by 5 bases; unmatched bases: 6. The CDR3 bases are TGTGCCAGTAGTACCCTGGACAGGGACGAGACCCAGTACTTC. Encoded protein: CASSTLDRDETQYF.

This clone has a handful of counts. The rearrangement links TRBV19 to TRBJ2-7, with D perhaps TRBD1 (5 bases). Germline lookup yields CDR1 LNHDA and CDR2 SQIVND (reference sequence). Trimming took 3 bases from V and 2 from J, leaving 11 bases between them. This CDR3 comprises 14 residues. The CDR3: CASSMVEGAYEQYF. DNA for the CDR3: TGTGCCAGTAGTATGGTGGAAGGGGCCTACGAGCAGTACTTC.

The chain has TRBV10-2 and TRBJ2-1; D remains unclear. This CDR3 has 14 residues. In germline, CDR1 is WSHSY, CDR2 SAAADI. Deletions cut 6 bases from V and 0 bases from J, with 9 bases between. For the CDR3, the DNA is TGCGCCAGCAGCGTAAGCGCCTCCTACAATGAGCAGTTCTTC. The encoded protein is CASSVSASYNEQFF.